Following are 22 T cell receptor beta chains from one sample sequenced in a study of T cell responses to AZD1222 COVID-19 vaccine. The table came from immunoSEQ multiplex PCR; TCRdb's copy has only in-frame clones and leaves some out. The data show over 150,000 clones, around nine tenths seen once. The specimen was peripheral blood, collected on day 0 of AZD1222 vaccination. The origin of the receptors is an adult in good health.

This chain links TRBV7-2 with TRBJ2-7, with TRBD1 as a possible D gene (5 bases). The CDR3 spans 16 residues. Germline values: CDR1 SGHTA, CDR2 FQGNSA. Trimming pared 8 bases from V and 0 bases from J, leaving 20 bases between. The CDR3: CASDSPGADVSYEQYF. In nucleotides, the CDR3 is TGTGCCAGCGACTCACCTGGGGCCGACGTCTCCTACGAGCAGTACTTC.

The chain recombines TRBV11-2 with TRBJ2-7, with D tentatively TRBD2 (6 bases). CDR3 size: 13 residues. Trimming shortened V by 0 bases and J by 6 bases, and 9 bases separated the two germline ends. Germline V gene lookup returns CDR1 SGHAT and CDR2 FQNNGV. The CDR3 bases are TGTGCCAGCAGCTTAGATCAAGCGGGCGAGCAGTACTTC. Amino acid sequence: CASSLDQAGEQYF. Drawing the rest from reference TRBV11-2 and TRBJ2-7, the complete variable domain is EAGVAQSPRYKIIEKRQSVAFWCNPISGHATLYWYQQILGQGPKLLIQFQNNGVVDDSQLPKDRFSAERLKGVDSTLKIQPAKLEDSAVYLCASSLDQAGEQYFGPGTRLTVT.

This chain connects TRBV28 to TRBJ1-5; TRBD1 matches 8 bases. From germline, CDR1 is MDHEN and CDR2 SYDVKM. Trimming at V came to 5 bases and at J to 7 bases, leaving 13 bases not matched to a gene. This CDR3 contains 16 residues. This CDR3 is CASSPTYGQGRQPQHF. The CDR3 coding sequence is TGTGCCAGCAGTCCCACATACGGACAGGGTAGGCAGCCCCAGCATTTT.

This rearrangement joins TRBV19 to TRBJ1-5; perhaps TRBD1 as D (6 bases). Trimming cost V 6 bases and J 4 bases, with 16 bases left between them. The CDR3 extends over 15 amino acids. CDR1 and CDR2 (germline): LNHDA, SQIVND (reference sequence). The CDR3 DNA follows: TGTGCCAGTAGCCCTGGTGTCAGGGGAAATCAGCCCCAGCATTTT. It yields the protein CASSPGVRGNQPQHF. The complete variable domain, with remaining parts taken from reference TRBV19 and TRBJ1-5, reads DGGITQSPKYLFRKEGQNVTLSCEQNLNHDAMYWYRQDPGQGLRLIYYSQIVNDFQKGDIAEGYSVSREKKESFPLTVTSAQKNPTAFYLCASSPGVRGNQPQHFGDGTRLSIL.

V and J are TRBV6-5 and TRBJ1-5; D gene ambiguous. V was pared by 8 bases and J by 6 bases, with 11 bases between. The CDR3 is made up of 12 amino acids. CDR1 is MNHEY, CDR2 SVGAGI, per germline. The CDR3 loop reads CASGFPRQPQHF. Written as DNA, the CDR3 is TGTGCCAGCGGATTCCCCCGTCAGCCCCAGCATTTT.

The chain combines TRBV19 with TRBJ2-1; 7 bases are shared with TRBD2. Germline lookup yields CDR1 LNHDA and CDR2 SQIVND (reference sequence). The CDR3 is made up of 14 amino acids. J gave up 0 bases and V 4 bases, and 0 bases lay outside the gene matches. CDR3 loop: CASSSGSSYNEQFF. The CDR3, as DNA: TGTGCCAGTAGTAGCGGGAGCTCCTACAATGAGCAGTTCTTC.

The chain links TRBV29-1 to TRBJ2-1; D is perhaps TRBD1 or TRBD2 (5 bases each). Germline lookup yields CDR1 SQVTM and CDR2 ANQGSEA. The V end lost 1 base, the J end lost 4 bases, and 14 bases lay between the germline ends. CDR3 length equals 15 residues. DNA of the CDR3: TGCAGCGTTGAAGGAGGGCAGGGTGGGTACAATGAGCAGTTCTTC. Amino acids: CSVEGGQGGYNEQFF.

V and J are TRBV5-5 and TRBJ2-7, with 9 bases matching TRBD2. After removal of 3 bases from V and 1 base from J, the junction contained 8 bases not matched to a gene. Germline V gives CDR1 SGHKS, CDR2 YYEKEE (reference sequence). The CDR3 loop spans 16 amino acids. Written as DNA, the CDR3 is TGTGCCAGCAGCTATTCCGGGACTAGCCTATCCTACGAGCAGTACTTC. Translation: CASSYSGTSLSYEQYF.

V usage is TRBV7-6 and J usage is TRBJ2-5; D might be TRBD2 (7 bases). The germline CDR1 and CDR2 sequences are SGHVS and FNYEAQ. The CDR3 consists of 15 residues. V dropped 3 bases and J dropped 5 bases, with 16 bases sitting between them. The CDR3 region has the DNA TGTGCCAGCAGCTTTGGCGGGGGCGTTGGGGAGACCCAGTACTTC. The encoded protein is CASSFGGGVGETQYF.

The chain links TRBV25-1 to TRBJ1-4; TRBD1 is a possible D gene (5 bases). V was clipped by 4 bases and J by 0 bases, with 12 bases between them. Looked up from germline, CDR1 is MGHDK and CDR2 is SYGVNS. The CDR3 has 16 amino acids. The chain's CDR3 is CASSARRGATNEKLFF. Here the CDR3 DNA reads TGTGCCAGCAGTGCCCGCCGAGGGGCAACTAATGAAAAACTGTTTTTT.

In the case of this clone: One end of the junction varies from germline; a read error may be responsible. The chain links TRBV20-1 to TRBJ2-7; the D gene could be TRBD1 or TRBD2 (6 bases each). Germline loops: CDR1 DFQATT, CDR2 SNEGSKA (reference sequence). CDR3 length: 10 residues. The CDR3 here is CSAVSGGVHF. The CDR3 DNA follows: TGCAGTGCTGTTTCCGGGGGCGTTCACTTC.

This clone was observed a handful of times. The DNA for the CDR3 is TGTGCCAGCAGTACACAGGGGGCGGGTGGCTACACCTTC. Translation: CASSTQGAGGYTF. The chain joins TRBV7-2 to TRBJ1-2; 9 nucleotides line up with TRBD1. The CDR3 covers 13 residues. The V segment lost 6 bases and the J segment 7 bases; nucleotides outside the gene matches: 6. CDR1 is SGHTA, CDR2 FQGNSA, per germline.

The chain combines TRBV29-1 with TRBJ1-1, with 7 bases identical to TRBD1. This CDR3 spans 11 amino acids. Germline values: CDR1 SQVTM, CDR2 ANQGSEA. The V gene end was trimmed by 4 bases and the J gene end by 10 bases; junction bases not matched to a gene: 6. The CDR3 spells CSVATGLVAFF. CDR3 bases: TGCAGCGTTGCGACAGGGTTGGTAGCTTTCTTT.

In DNA, the CDR3 is TGTGCCACCAGTGACACGGGACAGGGATCGGTTGGCTACACCTTC. It encodes CATSDTGQGSVGYTF. The rearrangement uses TRBV24-1 and TRBJ1-2, with 9 bases lining up with TRBD1. Trimming removed 4 bases from V and 7 bases from J; junction bases left unmatched: 9. Germline V gene sequence: CDR1 KGHDR, CDR2 SFDVKD. CDR3 length equals 15 residues.

The chain is built from TRBV6-2 or TRBV6-3 and TRBJ1-1, with a tentative D call TRBD1 (5 bases). The CDR3 has 16 amino acids. Germline V gives CDR1 MNHEY, CDR2 SVGEGT. Trimming removed 6 bases from V and 0 bases from J, with 17 bases in between. The CDR3 region is CASSPWDGYLNTEAFF. The DNA of the CDR3 is TGTGCCAGCAGCCCTTGGGACGGCTACTTGAACACTGAAGCTTTCTTT.

The CDR3 bases are TGTGCCAGCGGAAGGGGCCGAGGTAATTCACCCCTCCACTTT. Its translation: CASGRGRGNSPLHF. This chain connects TRBV2 to TRBJ1-6, with D possibly matching TRBD1 (5 bases). Germline CDR1 and CDR2: SNHLY and FYNNEI. The CDR3 has 14 residues. V was cut by 8 bases and J by 6 bases, with 14 bases left in between.

V and J are TRBV4-2 and TRBJ1-2; D uncertain. The CDR3 sequence is 13 residues long. V was cut by 0 bases and J by 4 bases, with 6 bases left in between. Germline V gene sequence: CDR1 LGHNA, CDR2 YNFKEQ. In nucleotides, the CDR3 is TGTGCCAGCAGCCAAGATTTTCTCTATGGCTACACCTTC. Its protein product is CASSQDFLYGYTF.

This chain uses TRBV4-3 with TRBJ1-1; 9 bases line up with TRBD1. Germline CDR1 is LGHNA and CDR2 is YSLEER. V gave up 0 bases and J gave up 1 base; unmatched junction bases: 9. This CDR3 is 18 amino acids long. CDR3 loop: CASSQDSHRGLGNTEAFF. The CDR3, as DNA: TGCGCCAGCAGCCAAGATTCCCACAGGGGGCTGGGGAACACTGAAGCTTTCTTT.

This clone appeared once. The chain links TRBV27 to TRBJ2-7; D is possibly TRBD1 (5 bases). This CDR3 is 14 amino acids long. V lost 7 bases and J lost 4, with 17 bases in between. The germline CDR1 and CDR2 sequences are MNHEY and SMNVEV (reference sequence). This CDR3 reads CASTKTAGSYEQYF. In DNA, the CDR3 is TGTGCCAGCACCAAGACAGCCGGATCTTACGAGCAGTACTTC.

The chain links TRBV6-2 or TRBV6-3 to TRBJ1-2; TRBD1 agrees at 8 bases. Germline V gene sequence: CDR1 MNHEY, CDR2 SVGEGT. The junction had 4 bases not matched to a gene; V was cut back by 4 bases and J by 3 bases. The CDR3 contains 14 residues. The CDR3 loop reads CASSSDREDYGYTF. The CDR3 DNA is TGTGCCAGCAGTTCGGACAGGGAGGACTATGGCTACACCTTC.

This clone was seen once. The genes are TRBV7-8 and TRBJ2-3, with D tentatively TRBD1 (7 bases). The CDR3 has 16 amino acids. Germline V gene data show CDR1 as SGHVS and CDR2 as FQNEAQ. Trimming cost V 5 bases and J 0 bases, with 15 bases left between them. This CDR3 reads CASSGGTVRSTDTQYF. The CDR3 region has the DNA TGTGCCAGCAGCGGGGGGACAGTGAGAAGCACAGATACGCAGTATTTT.

The chain carries TRBV28 and TRBJ1-3; D not resolved. The CDR3 loop spans 16 amino acids. Germline V gene lookup returns CDR1 MDHEN and CDR2 SYDVKM. V gave up 3 bases and J gave up 5 bases, with 17 bases separating them. CDR3 residues: CASSFVEGLRRNTIYF. Written as DNA, the CDR3 is TGTGCCAGCAGTTTTGTCGAGGGCTTAAGAAGAAACACCATATATTTT.